This T cell receptor (beta chain) appears in the sequencing data of a study of blood T cells in healthy people across ages. Whole-study findings and limits: Long-lived donors had more naive CD4+ cells and higher diversity than aged donors. Per million T cells, the diversity of TCR beta decreased roughly linearly as age advanced.

Next came a second PCR, run for roughly 6 to 11 cycles, which used a sample-barcoded 5' primer along with a J-beta primer mix. Each CDR3 protein gets one entry after TCRdb re-called the 5' RACE reads with MiXCR. The sample holds fewer than 950,000 distinct CDR3 sequences, roughly 53% seen once. This clonotype was observed once. Its antigen is unidentified. Germline and junction disagree at one end, which may indicate a read error. Each sample yielded at least 6 million isolated PBMCs. CDR1 is SSHAT, CDR2 FNYEAQ, per germline (reference sequence). The CDR3 loop spans 15 amino acids. Sequencing was done on a sample of blood. The chain joins TRBV7-7 to TRBJ2-4, with 8 bases lining up with TRBD2. The DNA matches TRBJ2-7 better at its end, which makes the J call doubtful. The receptor was derived from an elderly man in good health. This CDR3 is CASSPGTRGPYEQYF. The DNA for the CDR3 is TGTGCTAGCAGCCCAGGGACTAGGGGACCATACGAGCAGTACTTC.